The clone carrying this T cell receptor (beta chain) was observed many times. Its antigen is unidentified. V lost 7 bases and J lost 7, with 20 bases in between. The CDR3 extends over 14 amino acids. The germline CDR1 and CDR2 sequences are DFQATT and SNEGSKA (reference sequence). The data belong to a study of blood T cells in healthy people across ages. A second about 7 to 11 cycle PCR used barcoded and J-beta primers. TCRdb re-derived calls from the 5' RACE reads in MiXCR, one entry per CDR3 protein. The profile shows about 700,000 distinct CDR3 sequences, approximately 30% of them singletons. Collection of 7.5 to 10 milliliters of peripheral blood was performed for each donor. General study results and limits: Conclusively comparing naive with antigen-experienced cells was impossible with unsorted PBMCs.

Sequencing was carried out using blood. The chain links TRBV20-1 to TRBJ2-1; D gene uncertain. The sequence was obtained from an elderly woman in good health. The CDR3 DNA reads TGCAGTGTTGTCCTCCCGGCTCCAGCAAATGAGCAGTTCTTC. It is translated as CSVVLPAPANEQFF.